These T cell receptor beta chains were read from a single sample in a study of CD8 T cells in Susac syndrome. TCRdb independently ran MiXCR on the immunoSEQ multiplex PCR reads; one entry per CDR3 protein. The table includes roughly 140,000 distinct CDR3 sequences, approximately 95% detected once. The sample comprised CD4+ T cells from PBMCs. Receptors were obtained from a human donor with Susac syndrome. The conserved cysteine and the conserved F or W are not part of the CDR3 here.

J: TRBJ2-7; V: TRBV20-1; CDR3: SARGERGGIYEQY
J: TRBJ1-1; V: TRBV5-1; CDR3: ASSMGRADRENTEAF
J: TRBJ2-4; V: TRBV5-4; CDR3: ASSSGPTSQNIQY
J: TRBJ2-5; V: TRBV20-1; CDR3: SASEGQGIPIQETQY
J: TRBJ2-5; V: TRBV7-2; CDR3: ASSSIAGARETQY
J: TRBJ2-5; V: TRBV12-3/TRBV12-4; CDR3: ASSLGAVQETQY
J: TRBJ2-7; V: TRBV25-1; CDR3: ASSPVGQPTYEQY
J: TRBJ2-5; V: TRBV6-1; CDR3: ASSEALAGFTQY
J: TRBJ2-7; V: TRBV9; CDR3: ASSAPLVSPEQY
J: TRBJ2-7; V: TRBV7-9; CDR3: ASSLVGRRYEQY
J: TRBJ1-1; V: TRBV27; CDR3: ASGLAQRLGTEAF
J: TRBJ1-6; V: TRBV5-1; CDR3: ASRPGTGANSPLH
J: TRBJ2-7; V: TRBV29-1; CDR3: SVGHGGYEQY
J: TRBJ2-3; V: TRBV4-1; CDR3: ASSQLGSTDTQY
J: TRBJ2-1; V: TRBV4-2; CDR3: ASSQEAWNNEQF
J: TRBJ1-1; V: TRBV5-1; CDR3: ASSGQGGNTEAF
J: TRBJ1-6; V: TRBV7-3; CDR3: ASSLENLSPLH
J: TRBJ1-1; V: TRBV7-9; CDR3: ASSRDHTEAF
J: TRBJ1-1; V: TRBV7-9; CDR3: ASSLRAGTGTEAF
J: TRBJ2-7; V: TRBV9; CDR3: ASSPGGGASYEQY
J: TRBJ2-7; V: TRBV29-1; CDR3: SVQTPYEQY
J: TRBJ2-1; V: TRBV5-1; CDR3: ASFRTGSNEQF
J: TRBJ2-5; V: TRBV3-1; CDR3: ASSPGTSGGRETQY
J: TRBJ2-3; V: TRBV20-1; CDR3: SARDWTSSGVTQY
J: TRBJ2-1; V: TRBV3-1; CDR3: ASRPSGQGAYNEQF
J: TRBJ2-1; V: TRBV5-1; CDR3: ASSLAGSGGNEQF
J: TRBJ2-1; V: TRBV7-9; CDR3: ASSFSGRNEQF
J: TRBJ2-1; V: TRBV6-2/TRBV6-3; CDR3: ASRGQGRNEQF
J: TRBJ1-5; V: TRBV20-1; CDR3: SASLTPVNQPQH
J: TRBJ1-5; V: TRBV7-6; CDR3: ASSWGGDQPQH
J: TRBJ2-3; V: TRBV6-6; CDR3: ASLEGGRTDTQY
J: TRBJ1-6; V: TRBV4-1; CDR3: ASSQPTTGQGSPLH
J: TRBJ2-3; V: TRBV12-3/TRBV12-4; CDR3: ASSVGGGSDTQY
J: TRBJ2-6; V: TRBV7-9; CDR3: ASTRPGANVLT
J: TRBJ2-2; V: TRBV20-1; CDR3: SARGTGELF
J: TRBJ1-5; V: TRBV4-2; CDR3: ASSQGDQGNQPQH
J: TRBJ2-1; V: TRBV12-3/TRBV12-4; CDR3: ASSLGFNEQF
J: TRBJ2-3; V: TRBV20-1; CDR3: SGTSGGTDTQY
J: TRBJ1-5; V: TRBV29-1; CDR3: AFGGGSNQPQH
J: TRBJ2-7; V: TRBV2; CDR3: ASTQGRGPGEQY